The rows below give T cell receptor beta chains drawn from one sample of a study of regulatory T cells in long-lasting Graves disease. TCRdb reprocessed the multiplex PCR reads via MiXCR and lists one record per CDR3 protein. Of 360,000 or so distinct CDR3 sequences in the sample, 16% are singletons; the top ten hold 20%. Another study also made use of these data, one on T cells in Graves' hyperthyroidism and ophthalmopathy.

Sequenced here: peripheral blood mononuclear cells (PBMCs), sampled at new diagnosis, from a patient treated with antithyroid drugs. These receptors originate from a young woman with Graves disease. The CDR3 runs from the conserved cysteine through the conserved F or W. A D gene is named only where the DNA matches it firmly. For some rows the clone size is stated as once, few or many, or as a class when expanded; others skip it.

v_call: TRBV4-1; j_call: TRBJ2-3; d_call: TRBD1; clone_size: many; cdr3_aa: CASSQGTGADTDTQYF; cdr3_nt: TGCGCCAGCAGCCAAGGGACAGGGGCTGACACAGATACGCAGTATTTT
v_call: TRBV6-1; j_call: TRBJ2-7; d_call: TRBD1; clone_size: many; cdr3_aa: CASRRGQSEQYF; cdr3_nt: TGTGCCAGCAGAAGGGGACAGTCGGAGCAGTACTTC
v_call: TRBV2; j_call: TRBJ1-5; d_call: .; clone_size: many; cdr3_aa: CASRLDRRNQPQHF; cdr3_nt: TGTGCCAGCAGATTGGACAGACGGAATCAGCCCCAGCATTTT
v_call: TRBV5-1; j_call: TRBJ2-2; d_call: .; clone_size: many; cdr3_aa: CASSFQDIYTGELFF; cdr3_nt: TGCGCCAGCAGCTTCCAAGACATCTACACCGGGGAGCTGTTTTTT
v_call: TRBV3-1; j_call: TRBJ2-7; d_call: .; clone_size: many; cdr3_aa: CASSQINDEQYF; cdr3_nt: TGTGCCAGCAGCCAAATAAATGACGAGCAGTACTTC
v_call: TRBV10-3; j_call: TRBJ1-1; d_call: .; clone_size: many; cdr3_aa: CAISDRPGLNTEAFF; cdr3_nt: TGTGCCATCAGTGACAGGCCAGGGTTGAACACTGAAGCTTTCTTT
v_call: TRBV28; j_call: TRBJ2-1; d_call: .; clone_size: .; cdr3_aa: CASSFGLRVSEQFF; cdr3_nt: TGTGCCAGCAGCTTCGGATTGCGGGTCAGTGAGCAGTTCTTC
v_call: TRBV2; j_call: TRBJ2-3; d_call: .; clone_size: .; cdr3_aa: CASPARDSGTDTQYF; cdr3_nt: TGTGCCAGCCCGGCCCGGGACTCAGGCACAGATACGCAGTATTTT
v_call: TRBV5-1; j_call: TRBJ2-1; d_call: TRBD2; clone_size: many; cdr3_aa: CASSTGLAVSSYNEQFF; cdr3_nt: TGCGCCAGCAGCACGGGACTAGCGGTCAGCTCCTACAATGAGCAGTTCTTC
v_call: TRBV5-1; j_call: TRBJ2-5; d_call: TRBD2; clone_size: many; cdr3_aa: CASSLGLAGEETQYF; cdr3_nt: TGTGCCAGCAGTCTGGGACTAGCGGGGGAAGAGACCCAGTACTTC
v_call: TRBV24-1; j_call: TRBJ1-3; d_call: .; clone_size: few; cdr3_aa: CATSDLYGNTIYF; cdr3_nt: TGTGCCACCAGTGATCTCTATGGAAACACCATATATTTT
v_call: TRBV6-1; j_call: TRBJ2-2; d_call: .; clone_size: many; cdr3_aa: CASSEWRGGSVTGELFF; cdr3_nt: TGTGCCAGCAGTGAATGGAGGGGGGGCTCGGTCACCGGGGAGCTGTTTTTT
v_call: TRBV18; j_call: TRBJ2-1; d_call: TRBD2; clone_size: many; cdr3_aa: CASSPQHGGGQFF; cdr3_nt: TGTGCCAGCTCACCTCAACATGGCGGGGGGCAGTTCTTC
v_call: TRBV7-3; j_call: TRBJ1-1; d_call: .; clone_size: many; cdr3_aa: CASSTQENTEAFF; cdr3_nt: TGTGCCAGCAGCACCCAGGAGAACACTGAAGCTTTCTTT
v_call: TRBV5-1; j_call: TRBJ2-3; d_call: .; clone_size: few; cdr3_aa: CASSQWVPTTSTDTQYF; cdr3_nt: TGCGCCAGCAGCCAATGGGTTCCAACCACTAGCACAGATACGCAGTATTTT
v_call: TRBV5-1; j_call: TRBJ1-4; d_call: .; clone_size: few; cdr3_aa: CASSLEGKANEKLFF; cdr3_nt: TGCGCCAGCAGCTTAGAAGGGAAAGCTAATGAAAAACTGTTTTTT
v_call: TRBV18; j_call: TRBJ2-5; d_call: .; clone_size: many; cdr3_aa: CASSPLSGQQETQYF; cdr3_nt: TGTGCCAGCTCACCACTGTCAGGCCAACAAGAGACCCAGTACTTC
v_call: TRBV12-3/TRBV12-4; j_call: TRBJ2-1; d_call: .; clone_size: many; cdr3_aa: CASSRRQNNEQFF; cdr3_nt: TGTGCCAGCAGTCGACGACAGAACAATGAGCAGTTCTTC
v_call: TRBV28; j_call: TRBJ2-7; d_call: .; clone_size: many; cdr3_aa: CASSAARPLYEQYF; cdr3_nt: TGTGCCAGCAGTGCTGCCAGGCCCCTATACGAGCAGTACTTC
v_call: TRBV6-1; j_call: TRBJ1-1; d_call: TRBD1; clone_size: few; cdr3_aa: CASSNTGAGATEAFF; cdr3_nt: TGTGCCAGCAGTAATACAGGGGCTGGAGCCACTGAAGCTTTCTTT
v_call: TRBV5-1; j_call: TRBJ2-1; d_call: .; clone_size: many; cdr3_aa: CASSLEGTVDEQFF; cdr3_nt: TGCGCCAGCAGCTTGGAAGGGACTGTGGATGAGCAGTTCTTC